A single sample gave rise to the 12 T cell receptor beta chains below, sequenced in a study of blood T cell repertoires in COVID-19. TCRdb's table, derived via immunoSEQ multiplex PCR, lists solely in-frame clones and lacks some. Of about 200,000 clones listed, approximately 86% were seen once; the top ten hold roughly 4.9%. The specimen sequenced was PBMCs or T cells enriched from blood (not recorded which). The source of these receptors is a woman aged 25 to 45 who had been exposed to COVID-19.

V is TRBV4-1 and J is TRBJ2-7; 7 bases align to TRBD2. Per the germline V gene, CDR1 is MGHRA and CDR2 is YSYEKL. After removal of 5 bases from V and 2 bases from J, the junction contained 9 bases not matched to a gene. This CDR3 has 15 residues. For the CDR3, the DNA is TGCGCCAGCAGCTGGGGGGGGATCACCCCCTACGAGCAGTACTTC. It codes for CASSWGGITPYEQYF.

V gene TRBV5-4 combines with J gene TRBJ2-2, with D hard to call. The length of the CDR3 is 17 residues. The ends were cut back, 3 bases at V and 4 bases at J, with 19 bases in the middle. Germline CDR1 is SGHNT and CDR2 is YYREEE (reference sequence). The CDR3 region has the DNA TGTGCCAGCAGCTCGGGTGCGGCGGCAGTGGGCACCGGGGAGCTGTTTTTT. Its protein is CASSSGAAAVGTGELFF. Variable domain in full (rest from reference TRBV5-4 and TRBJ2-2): ETGVTQSPTHLIKTRGQQVTLRCSSQSGHNTVSWYQQALGQGPQFIFQYYREEENGRGNFPPRFSGLQFPNYSSELNVNALELDDSALYLCASSSGAAAVGTGELFFGEGSRLTVL.

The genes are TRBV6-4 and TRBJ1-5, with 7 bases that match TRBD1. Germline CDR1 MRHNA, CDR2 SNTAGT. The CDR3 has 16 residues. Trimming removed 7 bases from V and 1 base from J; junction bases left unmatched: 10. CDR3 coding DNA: TGTGCCAGCAATACCCCGACAGGGAAAAGCAATCAGCCCCAGCATTTT. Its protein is CASNTPTGKSNQPQHF.

CDR3 residues: CASSQESRLLDYGYTF. The CDR3 nucleotides read TGTGCCAGCAGCCAAGAGTCCAGGTTATTAGACTATGGCTACACCTTC. The genes are TRBV3-1 (or the pseudogene TRBV3-2) and TRBJ1-2; the D is unclear. The ends were cut back, 0 bases at V and 3 bases at J, with 14 bases in the middle. In germline, CDR1 is LGHDT, CDR2 YNNKEL (reference sequence). This CDR3 has 16 amino acids.

The CDR3 DNA sequence: TGTGCCAGCAGTTTATCGATTGGACAGTACTACGAGCAGTACTTC. It yields the protein CASSLSIGQYYEQYF. The V gene is TRBV27, the J gene TRBJ2-7; maybe TRBD1 (6 bases). CDR1 is MNHEY, CDR2 SMNVEV, per germline (reference sequence). Between the trimmed V and J ends, which lost 0 bases and 3 bases, there was a span of 12 bases. The CDR3 covers 15 residues.

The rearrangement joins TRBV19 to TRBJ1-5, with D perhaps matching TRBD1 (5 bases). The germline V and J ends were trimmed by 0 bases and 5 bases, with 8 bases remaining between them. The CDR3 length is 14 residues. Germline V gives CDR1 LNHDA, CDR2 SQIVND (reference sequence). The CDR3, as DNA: TGTGCCAGTAGTATAGAATCGGGGGATCAGCCCCAGCATTTT. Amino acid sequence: CASSIESGDQPQHF.

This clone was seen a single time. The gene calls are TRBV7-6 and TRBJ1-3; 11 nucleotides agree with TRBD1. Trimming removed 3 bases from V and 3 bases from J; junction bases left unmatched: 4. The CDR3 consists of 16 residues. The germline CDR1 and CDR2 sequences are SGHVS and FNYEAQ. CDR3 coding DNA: TGTGCCAGCAGCTTGGAGGGGACAGGGGGTGGAAACACCATATATTTT. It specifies CASSLEGTGGGNTIYF.

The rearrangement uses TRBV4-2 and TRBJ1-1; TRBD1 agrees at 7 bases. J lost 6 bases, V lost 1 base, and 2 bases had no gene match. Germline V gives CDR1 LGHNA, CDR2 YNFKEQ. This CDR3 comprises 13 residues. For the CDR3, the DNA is TGTGCCAGCAGCCAAGTACAGGGGTCTGAAGCTTTCTTT. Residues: CASSQVQGSEAFF.

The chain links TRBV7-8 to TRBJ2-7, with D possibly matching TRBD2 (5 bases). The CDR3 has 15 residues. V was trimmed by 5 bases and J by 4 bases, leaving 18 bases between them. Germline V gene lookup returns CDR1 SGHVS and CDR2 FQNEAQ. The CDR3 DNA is TGTGCCAGCAGCCGAGTTACGGGGTTAAGATACGAGCAGTACTTC. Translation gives CASSRVTGLRYEQYF.

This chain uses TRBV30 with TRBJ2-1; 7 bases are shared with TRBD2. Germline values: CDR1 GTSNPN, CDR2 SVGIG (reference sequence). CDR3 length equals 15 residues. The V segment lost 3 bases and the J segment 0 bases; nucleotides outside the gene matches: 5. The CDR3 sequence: CAWSIGGSSYNEQFF. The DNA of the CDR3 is TGTGCCTGGAGCATCGGGGGGAGCTCCTACAATGAGCAGTTCTTC.

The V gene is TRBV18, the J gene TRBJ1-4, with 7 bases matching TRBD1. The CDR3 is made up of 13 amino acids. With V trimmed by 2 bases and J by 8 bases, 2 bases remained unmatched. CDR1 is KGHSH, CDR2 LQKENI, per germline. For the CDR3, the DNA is TGTGCCAGCTCACCAGAGACAGGGGAAAAACTGTTTTTT. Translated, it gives CASSPETGEKLFF.

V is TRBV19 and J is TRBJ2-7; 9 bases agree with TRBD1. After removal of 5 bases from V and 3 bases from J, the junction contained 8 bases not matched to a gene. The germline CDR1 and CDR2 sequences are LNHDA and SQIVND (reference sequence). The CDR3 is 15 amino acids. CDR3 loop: CASSPTGQGIYEQYF. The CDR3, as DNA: TGTGCCAGTAGTCCGACGGGACAGGGAATCTACGAGCAGTACTTC.